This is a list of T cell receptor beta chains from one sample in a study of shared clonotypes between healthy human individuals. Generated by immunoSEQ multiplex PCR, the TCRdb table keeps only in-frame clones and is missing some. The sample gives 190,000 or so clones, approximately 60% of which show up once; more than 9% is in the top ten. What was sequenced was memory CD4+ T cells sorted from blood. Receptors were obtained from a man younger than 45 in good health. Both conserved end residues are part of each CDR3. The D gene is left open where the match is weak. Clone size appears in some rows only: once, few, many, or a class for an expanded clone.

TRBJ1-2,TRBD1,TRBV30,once,CAWRTGQFLGYTF,TGTGCCTGGAGGACGGGACAGTTTCTTGGCTACACCTTC
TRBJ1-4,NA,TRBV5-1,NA,CASSSTPRERTNEKLFF,TGCGCCAGCAGCTCGACGCCCAGGGAAAGAACTAATGAAAAACTGTTTTTT
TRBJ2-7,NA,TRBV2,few,CASRGERVTYEQYF,TGTGCCAGCAGAGGGGAGCGGGTTACCTACGAGCAGTACTTC
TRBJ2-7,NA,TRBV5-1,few,CASSLSGGPYEQYF,TGCGCCAGCAGCTTGTCGGGGGGCCCCTACGAGCAGTACTTC
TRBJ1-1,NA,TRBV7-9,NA,CASSPVAGAHTEAFF,TGTGCCAGCAGCCCGGTGGCGGGGGCGCACACTGAAGCTTTCTTT
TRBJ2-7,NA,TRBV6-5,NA,CASSDGLGLYEQYF,TGTGCCAGCAGTGATGGGTTGGGGCTCTACGAGCAGTACTTC
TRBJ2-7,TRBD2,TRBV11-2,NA,CASSSASGRLVPQHF,TGTGCCAGCAGCTCAGCTAGCGGGAGACTCGTTCCACAGCACTTC
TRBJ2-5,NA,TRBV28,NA,CASSSPQGFGETQYF,TGTGCCAGCAGTTCTCCCCAGGGTTTCGGAGAGACCCAGTACTTC
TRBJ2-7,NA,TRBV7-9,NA,CASSLDLTPYEQYF,TGTGCCAGCAGCTTAGACCTAACCCCCTACGAGCAGTACTTC
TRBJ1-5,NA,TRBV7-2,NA,CASSLEQTGPQHF,TGTGCCAGCAGCTTAGAACAGACAGGGCCCCAGCATTTT
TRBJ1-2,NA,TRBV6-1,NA,CASSGSYYGYTF,TGTGCCAGCAGTGGGAGCTACTATGGCTACACCTTC
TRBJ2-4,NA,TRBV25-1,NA,CASSDFTGNIQYF,TGTGCCAGCAGTGATTTCACGGGGAACATTCAGTACTTC
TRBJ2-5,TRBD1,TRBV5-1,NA,CASSVDREMFGETQYF,TGCGCCAGCAGCGTCGACAGGGAAATGTTCGGAGAGACCCAGTACTTC
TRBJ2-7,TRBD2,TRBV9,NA,CASSQAGGGSYEQYF,TGTGCCAGCAGCCAGGCGGGGGGCGGCTCCTACGAGCAGTACTTC
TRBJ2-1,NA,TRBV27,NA,CASRLIGHNEQFF,TGTGCCAGCAGGCTGATTGGGCACAATGAGCAGTTCTTC
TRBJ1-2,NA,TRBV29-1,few,CSALTDRYGYTF,TGCAGCGCCTTGACAGATCGATATGGCTACACCTTC
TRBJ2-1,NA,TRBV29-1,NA,CSSDLSSGYNEQFF,TGCAGCTCAGACCTGAGTAGCGGCTACAATGAGCAGTTCTTC
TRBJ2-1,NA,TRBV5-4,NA,CASSSAPNEQFF,TGTGCCAGCAGCTCAGCACCGAATGAGCAGTTCTTC
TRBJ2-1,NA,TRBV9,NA,CASSVRSGSSYNEQFF,TGTGCCAGCAGCGTTCGTAGCGGTTCTTCCTACAATGAGCAGTTCTTC
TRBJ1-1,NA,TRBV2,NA,CASTTASNTEAFF,TGTGCCAGCACAACGGCGTCGAACACTGAAGCTTTCTTT
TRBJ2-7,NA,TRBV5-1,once,CASSPLAGNYEQYF,TGCGCCAGCAGCCCTCTGGCGGGCAATTACGAGCAGTACTTC
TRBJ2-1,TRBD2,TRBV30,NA,CAWDSGLAVPYNEQFF,TGTGCCTGGGACTCGGGACTAGCGGTCCCCTACAATGAGCAGTTCTTC
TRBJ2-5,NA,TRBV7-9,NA,CASSKQKAIQGMETQYF,TGTGCCAGCAGCAAACAAAAAGCGATCCAGGGGATGGAGACCCAGTACTTC
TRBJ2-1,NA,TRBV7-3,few,CASRQTGTDYNEQFF,TGTGCCAGCAGACAAACCGGGACGGACTACAATGAGCAGTTCTTC
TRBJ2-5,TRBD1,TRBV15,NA,CATSRITGGAETQYF,TGTGCCACCAGCAGAATTACAGGGGGCGCAGAGACCCAGTACTTC
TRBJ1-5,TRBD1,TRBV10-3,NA,CAISRDRDQPQHF,TGTGCCATCAGCCGGGACAGGGATCAGCCCCAGCATTTT
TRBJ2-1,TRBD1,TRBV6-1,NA,CAIGGDEQFF,TGTGCCATAGGGGGCGATGAGCAGTTCTTC
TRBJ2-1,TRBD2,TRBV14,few,CASSQSWWLSSGIQSSYNEQFF,TGTGCCAGCAGCCAATCTTGGTGGTTGTCTAGCGGGATCCAGAGCTCCTACAATGAGCAGTTCTTC
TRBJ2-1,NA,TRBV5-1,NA,CASSLSRESVRAVSSYNEQFF,TGCGCCAGCAGCTTGTCCAGGGAGTCGGTCCGAGCGGTTAGCTCCTACAATGAGCAGTTCTTC
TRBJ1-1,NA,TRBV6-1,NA,CASSATWNTEAFF,TGTGCCAGCAGTGCTACTTGGAACACTGAAGCTTTCTTT